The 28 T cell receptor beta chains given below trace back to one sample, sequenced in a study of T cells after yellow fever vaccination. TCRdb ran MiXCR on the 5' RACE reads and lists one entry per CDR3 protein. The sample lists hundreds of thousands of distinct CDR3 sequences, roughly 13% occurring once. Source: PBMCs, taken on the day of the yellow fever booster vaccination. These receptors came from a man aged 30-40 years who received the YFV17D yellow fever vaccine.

The CDR3 here is CSARRGYTEAFF. The CDR3 region has the DNA TGCAGTGCTAGACGAGGGTACACTGAAGCTTTCTTT. The rearrangement uses TRBV20-1 and TRBJ1-1; D not certain. CDR3 length equals 12 residues. Between the trimmed V and J ends, which lost 2 bases and 3 bases, there was a span of 7 bases. Germline CDR1 is DFQATT and CDR2 is SNEGSKA (reference sequence).

CDR3 coding DNA: TGTGCCAGCAGTGACGGGACAGTAGCCAAAAACATTCAGTACTTC. Translation: CASSDGTVAKNIQYF. This chain links TRBV6-1 with TRBJ2-4; 7 bases are a match to TRBD1. This CDR3 has 15 residues. Unmatched junction bases numbered 2, after V lost 3 bases and J lost 0 bases. From germline, CDR1 is MNHNS and CDR2 SASEGT.

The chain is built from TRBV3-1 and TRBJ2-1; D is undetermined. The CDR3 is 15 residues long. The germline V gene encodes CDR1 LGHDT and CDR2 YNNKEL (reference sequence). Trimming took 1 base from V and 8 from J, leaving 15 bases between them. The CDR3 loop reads CASSQVMGKWDEQFF. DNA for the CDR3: TGTGCCAGCAGCCAAGTTATGGGCAAGTGGGATGAGCAGTTCTTC.

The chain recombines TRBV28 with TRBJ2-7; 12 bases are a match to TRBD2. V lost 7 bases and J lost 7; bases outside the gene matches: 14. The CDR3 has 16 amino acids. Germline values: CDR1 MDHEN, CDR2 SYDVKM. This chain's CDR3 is CASTGGRLAGVSEQYF. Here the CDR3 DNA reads TGTGCCAGCACAGGGGGGAGACTAGCGGGAGTCTCTGAGCAGTACTTC.

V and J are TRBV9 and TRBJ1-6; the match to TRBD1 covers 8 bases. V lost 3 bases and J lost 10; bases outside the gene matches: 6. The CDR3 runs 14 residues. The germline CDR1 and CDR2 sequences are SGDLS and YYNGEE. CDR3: CASSETGVRSPLHF. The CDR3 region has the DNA TGTGCCAGCAGCGAGACAGGGGTAAGATCACCCCTCCACTTT.

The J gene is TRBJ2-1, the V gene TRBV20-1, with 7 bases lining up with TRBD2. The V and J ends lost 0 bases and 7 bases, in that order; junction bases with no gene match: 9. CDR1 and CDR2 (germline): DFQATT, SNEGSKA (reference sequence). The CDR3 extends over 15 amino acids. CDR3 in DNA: TGCAGTGCTAGAGATGGAGGGCGGGAGAGTAATGAGCAGTTCTTC. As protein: CSARDGGRESNEQFF.

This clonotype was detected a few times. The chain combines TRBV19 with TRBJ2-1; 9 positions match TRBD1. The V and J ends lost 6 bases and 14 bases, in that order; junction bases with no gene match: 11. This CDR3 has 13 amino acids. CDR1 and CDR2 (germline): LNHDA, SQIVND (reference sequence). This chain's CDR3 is CASRSRDRVRKFF. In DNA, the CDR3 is TGTGCCAGTAGGTCCCGGGACAGGGTTCGCAAGTTCTTC.

The CDR3 loop reads CASSPAGTGANVLTF. The CDR3, as DNA: TGTGCCAGCTCACCGGCTGGGACCGGGGCCAACGTCCTGACTTTC. This chain uses TRBV18 with TRBJ2-6; D may match TRBD1 or TRBD2 (5 bases each). With 3 bases removed from V and 4 bases from J, the gap between germline ends came to 10 bases. CDR1 is KGHSH, CDR2 LQKENI, per germline. CDR3 size: 15 residues.

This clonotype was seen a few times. CDR3 loop: CASSSISQVQYF. In DNA form, the CDR3 reads TGTGCCAGCAGCTCGATCAGTCAGGTCCAGTACTTC. The chain recombines TRBV5-4 with TRBJ2-5; D not resolved. The CDR3 consists of 12 residues. Per germline, CDR1 SGHNT and CDR2 YYREEE (reference sequence). V lost 3 bases and J 10 bases, leaving 13 bases between the germline ends.

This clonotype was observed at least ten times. CDR3 amino acids: CASSQGPYEQYF. For the CDR3, the DNA is TGTGCCAGCAGCCAGGGTCCTTACGAGCAGTACTTC. The chain couples TRBV6-2 or TRBV6-3 to TRBJ2-7; D is perhaps TRBD1 (5 bases). Germline CDR1 MNHEY, CDR2 SVGEGT. V gave up 6 bases and J gave up 4 bases, with 10 bases separating them. This CDR3 is built from 12 residues.

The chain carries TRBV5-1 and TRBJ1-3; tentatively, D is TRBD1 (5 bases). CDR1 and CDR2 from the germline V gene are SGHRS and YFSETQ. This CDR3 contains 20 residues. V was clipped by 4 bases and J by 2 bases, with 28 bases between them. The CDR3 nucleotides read TGCGCCAGCAGCGGCCAACCGGGGGGAACTCCTCTGGTGGCTGGAAACACCATATATTTT. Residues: CASSGQPGGTPLVAGNTIYF.

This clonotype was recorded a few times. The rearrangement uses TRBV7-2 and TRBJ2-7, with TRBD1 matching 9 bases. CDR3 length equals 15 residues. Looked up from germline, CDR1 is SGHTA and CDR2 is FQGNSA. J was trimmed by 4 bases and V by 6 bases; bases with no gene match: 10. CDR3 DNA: TGTGCCAGCAGAAAAGTGACAGGGGGAATGTACGAGCAGTACTTC. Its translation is CASRKVTGGMYEQYF.

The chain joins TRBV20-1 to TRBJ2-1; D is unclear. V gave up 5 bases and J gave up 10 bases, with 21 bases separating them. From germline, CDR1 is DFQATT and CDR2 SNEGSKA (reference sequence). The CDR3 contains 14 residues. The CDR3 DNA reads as TGCAGTGCTCCCCAGGCCGGCTCTCTCCAAGAGCAGTTCTTC. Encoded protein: CSAPQAGSLQEQFF.

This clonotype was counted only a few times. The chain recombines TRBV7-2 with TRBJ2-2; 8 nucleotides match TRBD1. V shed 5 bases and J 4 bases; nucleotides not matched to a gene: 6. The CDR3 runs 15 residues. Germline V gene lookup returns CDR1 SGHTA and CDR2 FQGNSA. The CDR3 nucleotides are TGTGCCAGCAGCACAGGACAGGGTGGCACCGGGGAGCTGTTTTTT. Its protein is CASSTGQGGTGELFF.

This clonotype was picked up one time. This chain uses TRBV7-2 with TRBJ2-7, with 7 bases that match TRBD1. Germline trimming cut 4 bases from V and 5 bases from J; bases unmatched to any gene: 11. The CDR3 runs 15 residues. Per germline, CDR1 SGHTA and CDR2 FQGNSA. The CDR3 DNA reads TGTGCCAGCAGCTCACAGAGGGGGCACGGTAACGAGCAGTACTTC. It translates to CASSSQRGHGNEQYF.

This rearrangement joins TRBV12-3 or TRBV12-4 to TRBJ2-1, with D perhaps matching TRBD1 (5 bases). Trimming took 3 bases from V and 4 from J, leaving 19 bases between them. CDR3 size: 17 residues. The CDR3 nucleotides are TGTGCCAGCAGTTTGGGGCTACAGGTATCCCGTTACAATGAGCAGTTCTTC. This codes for CASSLGLQVSRYNEQFF.

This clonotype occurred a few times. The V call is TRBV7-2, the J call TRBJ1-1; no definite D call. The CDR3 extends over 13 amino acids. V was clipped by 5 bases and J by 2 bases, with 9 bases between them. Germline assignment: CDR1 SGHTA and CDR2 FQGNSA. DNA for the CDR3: TGTGCCAGCAGCCAACTGGGAAACACTGAAGCTTTCTTT. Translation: CASSQLGNTEAFF.

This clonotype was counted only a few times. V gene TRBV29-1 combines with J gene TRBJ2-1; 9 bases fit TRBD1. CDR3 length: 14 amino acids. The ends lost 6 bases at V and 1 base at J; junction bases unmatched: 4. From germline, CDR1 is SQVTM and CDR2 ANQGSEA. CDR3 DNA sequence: TGCAGCGTGGCCGGGACAGGGTCCTACAATGAGCAGTTCTTC. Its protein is CSVAGTGSYNEQFF.

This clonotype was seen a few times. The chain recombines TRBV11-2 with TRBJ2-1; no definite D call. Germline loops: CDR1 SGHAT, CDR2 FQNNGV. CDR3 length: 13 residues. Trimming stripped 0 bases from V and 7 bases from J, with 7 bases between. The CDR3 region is CASSLEIANEQFF. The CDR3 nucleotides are TGTGCCAGCAGCTTAGAAATTGCGAATGAGCAGTTCTTC.

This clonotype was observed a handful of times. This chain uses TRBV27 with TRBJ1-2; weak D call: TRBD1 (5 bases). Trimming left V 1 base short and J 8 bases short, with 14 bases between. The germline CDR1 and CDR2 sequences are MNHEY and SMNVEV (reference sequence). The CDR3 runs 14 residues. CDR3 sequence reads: CASSLFPPGNGYTF. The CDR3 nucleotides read TGTGCCAGCAGTTTATTCCCCCCAGGGAACGGCTACACCTTC.

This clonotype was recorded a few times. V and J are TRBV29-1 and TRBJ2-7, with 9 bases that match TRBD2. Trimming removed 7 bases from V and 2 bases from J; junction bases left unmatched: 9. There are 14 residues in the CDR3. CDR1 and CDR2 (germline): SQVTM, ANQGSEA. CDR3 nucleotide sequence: TGCAGCGCCGTCGGGCCTAGCGGGACCTACGAGCAGTACTTC. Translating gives CSAVGPSGTYEQYF.

CDR3 in DNA: TGTGCCAGCAGTCCCGGGGACAGAGCAAATGAAAAACTGTTTTTT. It yields the protein CASSPGDRANEKLFF. This chain links TRBV27 with TRBJ1-4; 7 nucleotides line up with TRBD1. Per the germline V gene, CDR1 is MNHEY and CDR2 is SMNVEV (reference sequence). V trimming: 5 bases; J trimming: 5 bases; junction bases outside the gene matches: 8. The CDR3 covers 15 residues.

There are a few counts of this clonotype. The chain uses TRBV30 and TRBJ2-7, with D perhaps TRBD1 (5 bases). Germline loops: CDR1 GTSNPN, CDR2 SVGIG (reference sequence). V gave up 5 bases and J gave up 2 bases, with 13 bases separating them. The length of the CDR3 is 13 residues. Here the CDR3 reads CAWDSDHTYEQYF. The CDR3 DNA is TGTGCCTGGGACAGCGATCATACCTACGAGCAGTACTTC.

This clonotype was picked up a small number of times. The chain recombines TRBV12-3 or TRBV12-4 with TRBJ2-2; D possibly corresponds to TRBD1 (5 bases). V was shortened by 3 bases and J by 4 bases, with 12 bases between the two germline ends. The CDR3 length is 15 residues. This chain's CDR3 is CASSFRRVTTGELFF. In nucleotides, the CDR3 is TGTGCCAGCAGTTTCCGCAGGGTAACCACCGGGGAGCTGTTTTTT.

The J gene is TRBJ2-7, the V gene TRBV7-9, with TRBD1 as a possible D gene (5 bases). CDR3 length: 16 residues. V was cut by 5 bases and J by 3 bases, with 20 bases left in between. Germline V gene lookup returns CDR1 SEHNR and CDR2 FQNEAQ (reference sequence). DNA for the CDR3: TGTGCCAGCAGCGATACAAGGGGTCCAGGGATCTACGAGCAGTACTTC. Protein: CASSDTRGPGIYEQYF.

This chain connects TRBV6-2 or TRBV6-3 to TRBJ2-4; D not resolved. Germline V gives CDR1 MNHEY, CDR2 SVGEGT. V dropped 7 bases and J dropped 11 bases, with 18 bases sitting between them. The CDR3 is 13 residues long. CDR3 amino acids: CASNLRPASLQYF. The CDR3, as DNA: TGTGCCAGCAATCTTCGGCCGGCCTCTCTTCAGTACTTC.

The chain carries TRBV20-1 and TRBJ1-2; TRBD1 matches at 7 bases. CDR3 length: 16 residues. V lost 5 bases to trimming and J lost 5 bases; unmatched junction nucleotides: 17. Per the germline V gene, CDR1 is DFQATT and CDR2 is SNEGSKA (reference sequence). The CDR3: CSAEDRARRGPYGYTF. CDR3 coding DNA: TGCAGTGCTGAAGACAGGGCAAGGAGGGGTCCATATGGCTACACCTTC.

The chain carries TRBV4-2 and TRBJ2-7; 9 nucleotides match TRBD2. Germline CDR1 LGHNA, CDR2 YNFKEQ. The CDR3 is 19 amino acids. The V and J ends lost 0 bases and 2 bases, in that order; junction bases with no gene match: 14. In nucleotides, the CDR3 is TGTGCCAGCAGCCAAGAAAGAGGGAAAGCGGGGGGTGGGACCTACGAGCAGTACTTC. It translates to CASSQERGKAGGGTYEQYF.